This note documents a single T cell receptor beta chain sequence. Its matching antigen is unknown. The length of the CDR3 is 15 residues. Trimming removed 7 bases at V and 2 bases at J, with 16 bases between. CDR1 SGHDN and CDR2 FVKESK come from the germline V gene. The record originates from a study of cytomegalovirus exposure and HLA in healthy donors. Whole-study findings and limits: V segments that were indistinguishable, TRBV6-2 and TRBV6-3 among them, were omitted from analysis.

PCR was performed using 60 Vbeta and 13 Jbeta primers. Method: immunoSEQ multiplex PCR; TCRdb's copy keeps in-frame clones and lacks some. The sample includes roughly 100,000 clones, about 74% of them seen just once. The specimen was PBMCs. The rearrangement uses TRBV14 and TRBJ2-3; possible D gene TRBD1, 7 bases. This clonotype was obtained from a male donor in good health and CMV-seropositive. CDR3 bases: TGTGCCAGCACGGAGGGGGCCCCACACACAGATACGCAGTATTTT. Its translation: CASTEGAPHTDTQYF. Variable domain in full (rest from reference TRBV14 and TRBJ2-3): EAGVTQFPSHSVIEKGQTVTLRCDPISGHDNLYWYRRVMGKEIKFLLHFVKESKQDESGMPNNRFLAERTGGTYSTLKVQPAELEDSGVYFCASTEGAPHTDTQYFGPGTRLTVL.